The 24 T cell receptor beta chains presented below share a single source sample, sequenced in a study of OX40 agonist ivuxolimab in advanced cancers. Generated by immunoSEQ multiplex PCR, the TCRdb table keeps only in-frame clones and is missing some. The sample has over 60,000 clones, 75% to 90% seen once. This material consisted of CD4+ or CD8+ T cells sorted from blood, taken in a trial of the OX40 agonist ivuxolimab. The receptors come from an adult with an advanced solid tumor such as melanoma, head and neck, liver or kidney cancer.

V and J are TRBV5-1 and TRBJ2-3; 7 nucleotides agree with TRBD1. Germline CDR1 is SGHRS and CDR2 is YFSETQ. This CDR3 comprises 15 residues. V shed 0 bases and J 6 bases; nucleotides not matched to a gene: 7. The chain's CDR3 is CASSLDRGDVDTQYF. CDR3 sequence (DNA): TGCGCCAGCAGCTTGGACAGGGGAGACGTGGATACGCAGTATTTT. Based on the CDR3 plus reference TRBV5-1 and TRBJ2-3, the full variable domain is KAGVTQTPRYLIKTRGQQVTLSCSPISGHRSVSWYQQTPGQGLQFLFEYFSETQRNKGNFPGRFSGRQFSNSRSEMNVSTLELGDSALYLCASSLDRGDVDTQYFGPGTRLTVL.

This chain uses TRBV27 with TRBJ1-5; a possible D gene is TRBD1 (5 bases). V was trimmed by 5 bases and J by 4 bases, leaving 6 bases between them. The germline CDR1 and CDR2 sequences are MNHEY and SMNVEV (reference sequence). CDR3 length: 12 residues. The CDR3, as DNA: TGTGCCAGCAGTGGGGGGAATCAGCCCCAGCATTTT. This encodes CASSGGNQPQHF.

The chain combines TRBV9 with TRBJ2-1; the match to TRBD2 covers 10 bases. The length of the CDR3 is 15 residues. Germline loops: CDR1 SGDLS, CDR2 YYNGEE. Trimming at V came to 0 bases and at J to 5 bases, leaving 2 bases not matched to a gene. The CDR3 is CASSVGLAGNNEQFF. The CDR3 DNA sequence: TGTGCCAGCAGCGTAGGACTAGCGGGTAACAATGAGCAGTTCTTC.

The DNA for the CDR3 is TGTGCCAGCAGCCCGTGGAACAATGAGCAGTTCTTC. Its translation: CASSPWNNEQFF. J is TRBJ2-1 and V is TRBV7-2; no clear D. CDR1 is SGHTA and CDR2 is FQGNSA in the germline V gene. The CDR3 has 12 residues. The germline V and J ends were trimmed by 5 bases and 5 bases, with 7 bases remaining between them.

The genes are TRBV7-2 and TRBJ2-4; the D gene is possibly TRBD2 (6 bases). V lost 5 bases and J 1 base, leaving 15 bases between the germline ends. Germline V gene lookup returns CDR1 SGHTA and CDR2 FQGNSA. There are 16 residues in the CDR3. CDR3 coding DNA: TGTGCCAGCAGCCCTAGCGTTTGGGGGGCCAAAAACATTCAGTACTTC. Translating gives CASSPSVWGAKNIQYF.

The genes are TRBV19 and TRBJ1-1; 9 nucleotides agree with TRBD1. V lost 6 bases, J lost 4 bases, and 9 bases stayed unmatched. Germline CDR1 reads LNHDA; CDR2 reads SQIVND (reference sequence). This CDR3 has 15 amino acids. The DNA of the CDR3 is TGTGCCAGTAGGGGACAGGGAAGTTCGGGCACTGAAGCTTTCTTT. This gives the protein CASRGQGSSGTEAFF.

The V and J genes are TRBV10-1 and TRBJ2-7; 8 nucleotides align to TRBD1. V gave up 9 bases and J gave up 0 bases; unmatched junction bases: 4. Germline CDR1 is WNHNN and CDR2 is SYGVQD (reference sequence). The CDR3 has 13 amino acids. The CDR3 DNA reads TGCGCCAGATGGACAGGGACCTCCTACGAGCAGTACTTC. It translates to CARWTGTSYEQYF.

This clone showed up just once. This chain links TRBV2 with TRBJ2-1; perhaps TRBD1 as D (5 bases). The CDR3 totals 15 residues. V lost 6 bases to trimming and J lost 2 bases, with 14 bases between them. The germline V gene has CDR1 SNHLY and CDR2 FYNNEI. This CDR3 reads CASRKQVIAYNEQFF. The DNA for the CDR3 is TGTGCCAGCAGGAAACAGGTAATAGCCTACAATGAGCAGTTCTTC.

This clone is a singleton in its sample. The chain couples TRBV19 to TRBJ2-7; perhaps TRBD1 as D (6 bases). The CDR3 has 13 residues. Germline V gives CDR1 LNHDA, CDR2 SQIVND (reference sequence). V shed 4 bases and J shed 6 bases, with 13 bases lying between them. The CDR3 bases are TGTGCCAGTAGTACTCAAACAGGGACCGAGCAGTACTTC. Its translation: CASSTQTGTEQYF. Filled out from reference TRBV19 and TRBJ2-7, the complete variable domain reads DGGITQSPKYLFRKEGQNVTLSCEQNLNHDAMYWYRQDPGQGLRLIYYSQIVNDFQKGDIAEGYSVSREKKESFPLTVTSAQKNPTAFYLCASSTQTGTEQYFGPGTRLTVT.

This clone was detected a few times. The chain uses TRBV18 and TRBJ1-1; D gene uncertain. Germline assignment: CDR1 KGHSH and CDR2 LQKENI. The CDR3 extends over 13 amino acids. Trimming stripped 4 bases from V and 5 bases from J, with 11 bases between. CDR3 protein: CASSQNKGTEAFF. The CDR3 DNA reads TGTGCCAGCTCACAGAATAAGGGAACTGAAGCTTTCTTT.

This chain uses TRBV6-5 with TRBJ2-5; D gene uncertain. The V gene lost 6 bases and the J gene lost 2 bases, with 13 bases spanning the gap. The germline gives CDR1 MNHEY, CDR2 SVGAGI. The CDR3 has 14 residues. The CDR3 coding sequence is TGTGCCAGCAGCCCCGGACGATTACAAGAGACCCAGTACTTC. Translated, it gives CASSPGRLQETQYF.

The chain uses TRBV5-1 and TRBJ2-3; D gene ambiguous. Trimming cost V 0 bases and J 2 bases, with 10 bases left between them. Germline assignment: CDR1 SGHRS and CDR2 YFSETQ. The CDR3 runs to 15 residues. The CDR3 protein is CASSLVIGYTDTQYF. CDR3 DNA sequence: TGCGCCAGCAGCTTGGTAATAGGGTACACAGATACGCAGTATTTT. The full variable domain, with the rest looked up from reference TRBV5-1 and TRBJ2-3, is KAGVTQTPRYLIKTRGQQVTLSCSPISGHRSVSWYQQTPGQGLQFLFEYFSETQRNKGNFPGRFSGRQFSNSRSEMNVSTLELGDSALYLCASSLVIGYTDTQYFGPGTRLTVL.

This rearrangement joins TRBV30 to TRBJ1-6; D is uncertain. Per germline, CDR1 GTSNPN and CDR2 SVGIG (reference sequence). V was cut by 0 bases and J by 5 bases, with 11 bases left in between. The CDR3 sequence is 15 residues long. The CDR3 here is CAWSVRRYDNSPLHF. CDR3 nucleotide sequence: TGTGCCTGGAGTGTACGGCGGTACGATAATTCACCCCTCCACTTT.

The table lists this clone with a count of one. The CDR3 region is CASSSGGTYGYTF. The DNA for the CDR3 is TGTGCCAGCAGTTCAGGGGGTACCTATGGCTACACCTTC. The chain has TRBV6-5 and TRBJ1-2; 7 bases map to TRBD1. The junction had 3 bases not matched to a gene; V was cut back by 4 bases and J by 4 bases. The CDR3 contains 13 residues. CDR1 and CDR2 (germline): MNHEY, SVGAGI.

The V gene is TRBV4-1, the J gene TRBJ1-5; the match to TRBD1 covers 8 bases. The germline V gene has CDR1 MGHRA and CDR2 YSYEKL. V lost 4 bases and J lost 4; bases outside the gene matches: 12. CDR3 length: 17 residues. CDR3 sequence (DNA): TGCGCCAGCAGCCTGCAGGGGGCGGAGGTGCAAAATCAGCCCCAGCATTTT. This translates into CASSLQGAEVQNQPQHF.

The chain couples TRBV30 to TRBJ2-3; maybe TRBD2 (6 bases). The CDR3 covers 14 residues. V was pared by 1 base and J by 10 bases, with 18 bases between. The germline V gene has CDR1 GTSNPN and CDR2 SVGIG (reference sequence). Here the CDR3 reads CAWSGDPGTDSQYF. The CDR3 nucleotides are TGTGCCTGGAGTGGAGACCCCGGGACTGACTCGCAGTATTTT.

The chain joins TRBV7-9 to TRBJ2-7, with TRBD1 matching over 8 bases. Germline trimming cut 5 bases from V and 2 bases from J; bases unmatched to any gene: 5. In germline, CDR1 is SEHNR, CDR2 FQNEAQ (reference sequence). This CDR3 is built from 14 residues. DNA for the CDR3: TGTGCCAGCAGCGTAGGACAGGGAGCCTACGAGCAGTACTTC. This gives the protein CASSVGQGAYEQYF.

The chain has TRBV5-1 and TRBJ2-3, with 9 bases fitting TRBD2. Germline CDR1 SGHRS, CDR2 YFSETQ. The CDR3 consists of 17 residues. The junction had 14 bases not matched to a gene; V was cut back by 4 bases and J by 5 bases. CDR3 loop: CASSPGVAGGPIDTQYF. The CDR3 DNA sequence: TGCGCCAGCAGCCCCGGAGTTGCGGGAGGGCCGATAGATACGCAGTATTTT.

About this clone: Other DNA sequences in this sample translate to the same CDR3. CDR3 sequence: CASSPGTVNYGYTF. As DNA, the CDR3 is TGTGCCAGCTCACCCGGGACAGTAAACTATGGCTACACCTTC. The rearrangement links TRBV18 to TRBJ1-2; TRBD1 aligns across 7 bases. Germline lookup yields CDR1 KGHSH and CDR2 LQKENI. This CDR3 is 14 amino acids long. The V gene end was trimmed by 3 bases and the J gene end by 2 bases; junction bases not matched to a gene: 3.

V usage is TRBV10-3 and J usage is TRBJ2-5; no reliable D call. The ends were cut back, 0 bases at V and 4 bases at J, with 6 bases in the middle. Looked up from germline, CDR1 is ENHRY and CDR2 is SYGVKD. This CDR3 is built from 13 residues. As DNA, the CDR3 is TGTGCCATCAGTGAGTCCAGTCCAGAGACCCAGTACTTC. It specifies CAISESSPETQYF.

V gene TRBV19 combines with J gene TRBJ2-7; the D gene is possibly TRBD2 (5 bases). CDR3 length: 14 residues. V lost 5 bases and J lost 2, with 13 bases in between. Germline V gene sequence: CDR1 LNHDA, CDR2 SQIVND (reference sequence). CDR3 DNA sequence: TGTGCCAGTAGTCTTCGGGATCTCGCCTACGAGCAGTACTTC. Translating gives CASSLRDLAYEQYF.

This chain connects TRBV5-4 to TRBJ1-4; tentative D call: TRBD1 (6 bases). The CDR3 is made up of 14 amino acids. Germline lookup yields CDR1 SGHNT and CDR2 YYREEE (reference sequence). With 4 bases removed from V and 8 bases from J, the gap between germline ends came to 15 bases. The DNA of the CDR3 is TGTGCCAGCAGCACGACTACAGGGTCCGAAAAACTGTTTTTT. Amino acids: CASSTTTGSEKLFF.

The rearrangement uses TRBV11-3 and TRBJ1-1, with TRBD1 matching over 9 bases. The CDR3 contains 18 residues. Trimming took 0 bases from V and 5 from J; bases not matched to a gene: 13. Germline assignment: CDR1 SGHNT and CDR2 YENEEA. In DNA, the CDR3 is TGTGCCAGCAGCTTAGATGGAGGACAGGGGCCATGGGGGACTGAAGCTTTCTTT. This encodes CASSLDGGQGPWGTEAFF.

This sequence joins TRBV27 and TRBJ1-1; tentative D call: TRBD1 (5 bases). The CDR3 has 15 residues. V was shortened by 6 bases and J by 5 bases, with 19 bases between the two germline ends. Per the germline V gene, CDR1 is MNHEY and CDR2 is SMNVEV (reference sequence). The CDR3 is CASRLTGTYGTEAFF. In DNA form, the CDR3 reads TGTGCCAGCAGATTGACCGGGACGTATGGGACTGAAGCTTTCTTT.